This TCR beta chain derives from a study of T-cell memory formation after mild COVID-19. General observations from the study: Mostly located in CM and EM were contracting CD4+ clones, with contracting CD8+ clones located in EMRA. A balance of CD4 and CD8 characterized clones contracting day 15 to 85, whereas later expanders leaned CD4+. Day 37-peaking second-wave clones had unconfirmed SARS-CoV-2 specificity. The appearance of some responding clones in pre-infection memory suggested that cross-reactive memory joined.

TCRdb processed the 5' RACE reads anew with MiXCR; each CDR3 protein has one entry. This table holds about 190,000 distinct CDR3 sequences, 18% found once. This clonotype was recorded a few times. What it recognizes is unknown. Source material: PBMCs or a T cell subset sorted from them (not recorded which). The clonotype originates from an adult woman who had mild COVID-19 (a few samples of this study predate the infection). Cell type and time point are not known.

This CDR3 reads CASRLLGETQYF. CDR3 DNA: TGTGCCAGCAGGTTGTTGGGAGAGACCCAGTACTTC. The V gene is TRBV5-6, the J gene TRBJ2-5, with unresolved D. The CDR3 contains 12 residues. In germline, CDR1 is SGHDT, CDR2 YYEEEE. V shed 5 bases and J shed 4 bases, with 9 bases lying between them.